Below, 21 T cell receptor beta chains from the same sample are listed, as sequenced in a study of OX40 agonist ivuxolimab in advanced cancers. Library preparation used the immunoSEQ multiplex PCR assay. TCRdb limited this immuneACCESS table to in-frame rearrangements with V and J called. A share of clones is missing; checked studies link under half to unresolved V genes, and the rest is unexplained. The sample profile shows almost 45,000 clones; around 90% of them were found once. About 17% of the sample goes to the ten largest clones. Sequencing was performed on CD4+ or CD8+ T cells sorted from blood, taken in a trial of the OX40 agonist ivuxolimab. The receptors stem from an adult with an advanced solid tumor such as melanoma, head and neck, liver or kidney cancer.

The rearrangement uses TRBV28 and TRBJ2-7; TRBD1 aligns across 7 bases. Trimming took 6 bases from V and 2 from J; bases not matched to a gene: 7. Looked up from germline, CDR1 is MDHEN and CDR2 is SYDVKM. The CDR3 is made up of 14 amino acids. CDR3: CASSHRGTPYEQYF. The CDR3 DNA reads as TGTGCCAGCAGCCACAGGGGAACACCCTACGAGCAGTACTTC.

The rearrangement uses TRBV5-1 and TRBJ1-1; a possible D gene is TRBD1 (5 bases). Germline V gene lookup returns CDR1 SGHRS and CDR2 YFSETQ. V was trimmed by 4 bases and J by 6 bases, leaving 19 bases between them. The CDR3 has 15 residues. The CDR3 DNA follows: TGCGCCAGCAGCCCGGGGGGGGTCGGGGACCCTGAAGCTTTCTTT. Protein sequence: CASSPGGVGDPEAFF.

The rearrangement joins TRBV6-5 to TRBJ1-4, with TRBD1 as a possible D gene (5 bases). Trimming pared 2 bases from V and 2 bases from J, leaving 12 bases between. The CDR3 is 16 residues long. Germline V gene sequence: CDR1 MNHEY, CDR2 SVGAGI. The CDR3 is CASSYMGLSTNEKLFF. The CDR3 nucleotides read TGTGCCAGCAGTTACATGGGGCTGTCTACTAATGAAAAACTGTTTTTT.

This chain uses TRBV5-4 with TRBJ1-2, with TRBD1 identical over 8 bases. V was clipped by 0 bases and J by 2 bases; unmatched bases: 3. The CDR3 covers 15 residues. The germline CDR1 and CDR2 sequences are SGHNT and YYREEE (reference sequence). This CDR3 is CASSLAGGMNYGYTF. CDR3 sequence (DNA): TGTGCCAGCAGCTTGGCAGGGGGCATGAACTATGGCTACACCTTC.

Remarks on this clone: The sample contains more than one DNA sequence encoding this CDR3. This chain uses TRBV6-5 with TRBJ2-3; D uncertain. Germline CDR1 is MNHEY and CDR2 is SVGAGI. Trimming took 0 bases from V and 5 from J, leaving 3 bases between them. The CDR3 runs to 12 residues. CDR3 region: CASSYSRDTQYF. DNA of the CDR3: TGTGCCAGCAGTTACTCTCGAGATACGCAGTATTTT.

The CDR3 coding sequence is TGTGCCTGGAGTCGGGGGGCCGGTCAGCCCCAGCATTTT. As protein: CAWSRGAGQPQHF. V gene TRBV30 combines with J gene TRBJ1-5, with D perhaps TRBD1 (6 bases). Trimming stripped 2 bases from V and 6 bases from J, with 11 bases between. Germline CDR1 reads GTSNPN; CDR2 reads SVGIG (reference sequence). This CDR3 is 13 amino acids long.

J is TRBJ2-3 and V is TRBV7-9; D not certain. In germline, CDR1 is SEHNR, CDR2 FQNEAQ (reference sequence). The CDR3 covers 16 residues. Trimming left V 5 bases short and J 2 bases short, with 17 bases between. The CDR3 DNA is TGTGCCAGCAGCCCACTGATGGCCACGACCACAGATACGCAGTATTTT. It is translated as CASSPLMATTTDTQYF.

The CDR3 spells CASDALAKNIQYF. CDR3 sequence (DNA): TGTGCCAGCGACGCACTGGCCAAAAACATTCAGTACTTC. The rearrangement links TRBV2 to TRBJ2-4; D not certain. The CDR3 contains 13 residues. Trimming pared 8 bases from V and 1 base from J, leaving 9 bases between. In germline, CDR1 is SNHLY, CDR2 FYNNEI.

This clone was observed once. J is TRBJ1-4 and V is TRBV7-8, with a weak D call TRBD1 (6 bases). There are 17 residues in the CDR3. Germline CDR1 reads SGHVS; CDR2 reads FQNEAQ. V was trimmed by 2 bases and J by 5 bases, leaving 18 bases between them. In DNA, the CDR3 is TGTGCCAGCAGCTTACGAGTCCCGGGACAAGGAAATGAAAAACTGTTTTTT. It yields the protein CASSLRVPGQGNEKLFF.

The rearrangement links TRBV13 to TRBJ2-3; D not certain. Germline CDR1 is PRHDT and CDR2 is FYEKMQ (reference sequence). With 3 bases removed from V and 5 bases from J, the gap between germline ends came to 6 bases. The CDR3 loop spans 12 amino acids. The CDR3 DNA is TGTGCCAGCAGCTTCCTTCGAGATACGCAGTATTTT. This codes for CASSFLRDTQYF. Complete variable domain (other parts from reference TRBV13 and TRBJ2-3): AAGVIQSPRHLIKEKRETATLKCYPIPRHDTVYWYQQGPGQDPQFLISFYEKMQSDKGSIPDRFSAQQFSDYHSELNMSSLELGDSALYFCASSFLRDTQYFGPGTRLTVL.

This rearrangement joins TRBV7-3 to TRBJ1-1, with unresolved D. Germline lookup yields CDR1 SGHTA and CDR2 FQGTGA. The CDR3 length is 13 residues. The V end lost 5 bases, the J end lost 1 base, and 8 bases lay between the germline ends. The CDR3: CASSPLANTEAFF. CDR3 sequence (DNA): TGTGCCAGCAGCCCTCTTGCGAACACTGAAGCTTTCTTT.

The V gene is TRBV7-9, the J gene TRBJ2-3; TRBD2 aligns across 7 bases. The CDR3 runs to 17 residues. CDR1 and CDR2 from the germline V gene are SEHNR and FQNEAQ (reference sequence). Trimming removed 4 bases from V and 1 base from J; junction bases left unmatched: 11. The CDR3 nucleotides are TGTGCCAGCAGCTCCCCCCCCCGGGACTATCGCACAGATACGCAGTATTTT. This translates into CASSSPPRDYRTDTQYF.

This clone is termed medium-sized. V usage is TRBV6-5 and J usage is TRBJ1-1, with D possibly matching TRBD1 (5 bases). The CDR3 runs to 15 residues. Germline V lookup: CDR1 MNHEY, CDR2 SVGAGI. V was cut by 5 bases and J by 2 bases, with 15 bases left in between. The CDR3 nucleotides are TGTGCCAGCAGTCCTGGACGGGGGTTTAACACTGAAGCTTTCTTT. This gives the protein CASSPGRGFNTEAFF.

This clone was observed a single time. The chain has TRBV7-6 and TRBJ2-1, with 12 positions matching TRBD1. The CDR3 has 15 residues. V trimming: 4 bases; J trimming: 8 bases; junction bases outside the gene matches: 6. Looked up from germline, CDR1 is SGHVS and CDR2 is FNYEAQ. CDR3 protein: CASSSGQGAGDEQFF. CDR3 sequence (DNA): TGTGCCAGCAGCTCGGGACAGGGGGCTGGAGATGAGCAGTTCTTC.

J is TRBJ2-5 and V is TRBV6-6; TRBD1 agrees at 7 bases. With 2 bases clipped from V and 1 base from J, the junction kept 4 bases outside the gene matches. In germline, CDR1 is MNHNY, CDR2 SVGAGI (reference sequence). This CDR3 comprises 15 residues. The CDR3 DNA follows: TGTGCCAGCAGTTACAGGGGGCGGCCCCAAGAGACCCAGTACTTC. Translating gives CASSYRGRPQETQYF.

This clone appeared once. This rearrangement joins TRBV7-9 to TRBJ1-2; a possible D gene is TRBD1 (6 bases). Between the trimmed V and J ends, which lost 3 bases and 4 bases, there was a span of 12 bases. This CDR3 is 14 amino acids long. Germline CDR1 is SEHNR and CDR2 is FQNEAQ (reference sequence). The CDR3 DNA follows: TGTGCCAGCAGCTTTCCGGGACACGTCTATGGCTACACCTTC. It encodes CASSFPGHVYGYTF.

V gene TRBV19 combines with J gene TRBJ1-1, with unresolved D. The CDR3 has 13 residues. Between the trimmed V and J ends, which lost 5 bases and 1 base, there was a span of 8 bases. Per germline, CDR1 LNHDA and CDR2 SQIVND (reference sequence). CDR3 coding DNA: TGTGCCAGTAGTCTATACCCGAACACTGAAGCTTTCTTT. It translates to CASSLYPNTEAFF.

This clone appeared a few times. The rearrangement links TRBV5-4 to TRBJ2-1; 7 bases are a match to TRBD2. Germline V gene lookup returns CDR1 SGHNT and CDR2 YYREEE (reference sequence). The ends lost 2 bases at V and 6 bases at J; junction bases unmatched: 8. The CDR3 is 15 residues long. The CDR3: CASSLWDYELNEQFF. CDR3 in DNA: TGTGCCAGCAGCTTATGGGACTATGAACTCAATGAGCAGTTCTTC. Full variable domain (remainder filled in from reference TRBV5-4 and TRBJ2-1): ETGVTQSPTHLIKTRGQQVTLRCSSQSGHNTVSWYQQALGQGPQFIFQYYREEENGRGNFPPRFSGLQFPNYSSELNVNALELDDSALYLCASSLWDYELNEQFFGPGTRLTVL.

Written as DNA, the CDR3 is TGTGCCAGCAGTGAAGGACGAGGGTACTATGGCTACACCTTC. The encoded protein is CASSEGRGYYGYTF. V gene TRBV25-1 combines with J gene TRBJ1-2; no clear D gene. The CDR3 spans 14 residues. Germline V gene sequence: CDR1 MGHDK, CDR2 SYGVNS. V lost 2 bases to trimming and J lost 3 bases, with 10 bases between them.

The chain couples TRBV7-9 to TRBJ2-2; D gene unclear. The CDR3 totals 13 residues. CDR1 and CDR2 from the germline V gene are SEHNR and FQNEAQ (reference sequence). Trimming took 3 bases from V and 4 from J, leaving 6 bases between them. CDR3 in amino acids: CASSFGGTGELFF. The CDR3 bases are TGTGCCAGCAGCTTTGGCGGCACCGGGGAGCTGTTTTTT.

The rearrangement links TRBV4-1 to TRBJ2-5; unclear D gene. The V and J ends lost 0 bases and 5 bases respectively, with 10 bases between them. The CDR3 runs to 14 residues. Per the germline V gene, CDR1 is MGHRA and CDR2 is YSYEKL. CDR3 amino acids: CASSQEAMRETQYF. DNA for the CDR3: TGCGCCAGCAGCCAAGAGGCCATGCGGGAGACCCAGTACTTC.